What follows describes a single T cell receptor beta chain. Its antigen remains unknown. The data stem from a study of cytomegalovirus exposure and HLA in healthy donors. Whole-study results and caveats: Testing in vitro showed three CMV-associated chains specific for CMV antigens.

The germline gives CDR1 MNHNY, CDR2 SVGAGI (reference sequence). The length of the CDR3 is 15 residues. J gave up 7 bases and V 6 bases, and 10 bases lay outside the gene matches. 13 Jbeta primers and 60 Vbeta primers were used for the PCR. Some clones are missing from TCRdb's copy, which holds only in-frame ones; the method was immunoSEQ multiplex PCR. The sample includes more than 130,000 clones, about 80% of them seen just once. What was sequenced was PBMCs. This clonotype was sampled from a middle-aged man in good health and CMV-seropositive. The rearrangement joins TRBV6-6 to TRBJ1-4; 8 bases are a match to TRBD1. The CDR3 sequence is CASSRGQGMGEKLFF. The CDR3, as DNA: TGTGCCAGCAGCAGAGGACAGGGTATGGGTGAAAAACTGTTTTTT.